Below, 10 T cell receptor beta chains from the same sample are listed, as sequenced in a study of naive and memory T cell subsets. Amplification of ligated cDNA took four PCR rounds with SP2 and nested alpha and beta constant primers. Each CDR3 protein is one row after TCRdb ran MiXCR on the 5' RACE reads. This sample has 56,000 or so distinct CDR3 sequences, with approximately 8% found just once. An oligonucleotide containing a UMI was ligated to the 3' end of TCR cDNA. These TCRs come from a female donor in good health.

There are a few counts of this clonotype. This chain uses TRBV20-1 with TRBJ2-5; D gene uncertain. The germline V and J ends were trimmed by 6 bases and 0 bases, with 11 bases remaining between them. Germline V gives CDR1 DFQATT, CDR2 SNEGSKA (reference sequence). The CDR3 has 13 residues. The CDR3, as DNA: TGCAGTGCCACAGACTTGTACCAAGAGACCCAGTACTTC. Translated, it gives CSATDLYQETQYF.

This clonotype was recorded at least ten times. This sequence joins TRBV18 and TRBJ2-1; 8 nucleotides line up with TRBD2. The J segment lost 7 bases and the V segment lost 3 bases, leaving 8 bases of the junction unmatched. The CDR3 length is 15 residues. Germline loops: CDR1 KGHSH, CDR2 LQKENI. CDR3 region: CASSPPGGAQNEQFF. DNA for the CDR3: TGTGCCAGCTCACCCCCGGGGGGGGCGCAAAATGAGCAGTTCTTC.

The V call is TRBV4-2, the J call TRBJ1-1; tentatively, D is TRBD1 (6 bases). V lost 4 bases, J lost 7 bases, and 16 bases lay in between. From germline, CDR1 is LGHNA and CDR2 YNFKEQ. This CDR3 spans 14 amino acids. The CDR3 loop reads CASSRPGENGEAFF. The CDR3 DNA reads TGTGCCAGCAGCCGCCCAGGGGAGAATGGTGAAGCTTTCTTT.

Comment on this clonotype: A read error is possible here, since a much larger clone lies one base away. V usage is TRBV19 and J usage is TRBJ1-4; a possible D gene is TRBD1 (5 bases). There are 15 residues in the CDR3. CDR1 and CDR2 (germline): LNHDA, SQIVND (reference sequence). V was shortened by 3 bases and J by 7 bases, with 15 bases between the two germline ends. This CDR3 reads CASSIVAGWSEKLFF. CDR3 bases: TGTGCCAGTAGTATCGTCGCAGGGTGGAGTGAAAAACTGTTTTTT.

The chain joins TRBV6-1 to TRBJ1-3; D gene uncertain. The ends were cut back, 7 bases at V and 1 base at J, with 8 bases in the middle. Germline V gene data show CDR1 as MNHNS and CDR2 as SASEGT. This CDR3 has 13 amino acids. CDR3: CASMQASGNTIYF. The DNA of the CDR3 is TGTGCCAGCATGCAGGCTTCTGGAAACACCATATATTTT.

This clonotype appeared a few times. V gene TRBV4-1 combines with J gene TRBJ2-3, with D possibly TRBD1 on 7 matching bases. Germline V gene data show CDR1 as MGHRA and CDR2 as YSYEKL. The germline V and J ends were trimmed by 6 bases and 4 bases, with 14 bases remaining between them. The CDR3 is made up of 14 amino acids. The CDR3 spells CASRGGGVSDTQYF. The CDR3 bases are TGCGCCAGCAGAGGGGGCGGGGTGTCAGATACGCAGTATTTT.

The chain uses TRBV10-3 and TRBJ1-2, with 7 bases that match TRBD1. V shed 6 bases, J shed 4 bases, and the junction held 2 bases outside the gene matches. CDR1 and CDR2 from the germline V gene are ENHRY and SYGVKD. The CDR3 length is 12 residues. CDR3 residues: CAIRGQTYGYTF. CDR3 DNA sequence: TGTGCCATCAGGGGACAGACCTATGGCTACACCTTC.

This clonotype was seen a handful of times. CDR3 residues: CASSFMGPSVDTQYF. The CDR3 DNA reads as TGTGCCAGCAGTTTTATGGGCCCTAGCGTAGATACGCAGTATTTT. The J gene is TRBJ2-3, the V gene TRBV12-3 or TRBV12-4; D might be TRBD2 (6 bases). This CDR3 is built from 15 residues. V was trimmed by 3 bases and J by 5 bases, leaving 15 bases between them.

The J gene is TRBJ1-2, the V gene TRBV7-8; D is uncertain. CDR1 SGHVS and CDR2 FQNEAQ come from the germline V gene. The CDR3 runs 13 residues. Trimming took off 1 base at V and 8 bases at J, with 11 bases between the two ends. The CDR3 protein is CASSLGRLGGYTF. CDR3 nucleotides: TGTGCCAGCAGCTTAGGTCGCTTGGGCGGCTACACCTTC.

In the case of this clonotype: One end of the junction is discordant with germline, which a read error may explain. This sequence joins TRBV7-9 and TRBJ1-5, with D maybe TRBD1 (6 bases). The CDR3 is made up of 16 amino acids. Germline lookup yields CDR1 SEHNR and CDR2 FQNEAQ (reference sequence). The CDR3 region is CASSLSGVLGNQPRHF. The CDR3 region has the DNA TGTGCCAGCAGTTTGTCAGGGGTGTTGGGCAATCAGCCCCGGCATTTT.